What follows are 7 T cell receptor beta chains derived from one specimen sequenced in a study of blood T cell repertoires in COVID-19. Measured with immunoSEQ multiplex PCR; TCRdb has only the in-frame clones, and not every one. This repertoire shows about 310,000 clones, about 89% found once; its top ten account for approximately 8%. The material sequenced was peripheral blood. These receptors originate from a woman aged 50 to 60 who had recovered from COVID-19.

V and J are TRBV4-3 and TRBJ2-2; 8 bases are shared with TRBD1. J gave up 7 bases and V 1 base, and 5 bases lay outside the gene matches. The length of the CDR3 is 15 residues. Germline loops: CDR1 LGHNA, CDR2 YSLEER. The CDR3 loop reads CASSQADRGDGELFF. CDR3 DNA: TGCGCCAGCAGCCAAGCCGACAGGGGAGACGGGGAGCTGTTTTTT.

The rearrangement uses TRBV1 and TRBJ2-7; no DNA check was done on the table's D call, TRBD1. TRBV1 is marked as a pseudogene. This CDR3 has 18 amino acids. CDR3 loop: CTSSQVSRGQGHFYEQYF. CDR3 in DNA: TGCACCAGCAGCCAAGTGTCTCGGGGACAAGGCCATTTCTACGAGCAGTACTTC.

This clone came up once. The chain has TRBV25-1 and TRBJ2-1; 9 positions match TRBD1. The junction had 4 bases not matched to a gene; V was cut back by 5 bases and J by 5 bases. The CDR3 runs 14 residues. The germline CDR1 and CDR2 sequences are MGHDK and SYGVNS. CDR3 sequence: CASSKGQGNNEQFF. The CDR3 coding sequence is TGTGCCAGCAGTAAGGGACAGGGAAACAATGAGCAGTTCTTC.

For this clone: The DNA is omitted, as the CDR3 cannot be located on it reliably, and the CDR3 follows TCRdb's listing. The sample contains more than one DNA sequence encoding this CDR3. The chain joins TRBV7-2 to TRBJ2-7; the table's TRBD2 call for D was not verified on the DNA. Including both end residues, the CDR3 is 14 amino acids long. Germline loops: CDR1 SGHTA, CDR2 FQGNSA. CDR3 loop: CASSFAGGSYEQYF.

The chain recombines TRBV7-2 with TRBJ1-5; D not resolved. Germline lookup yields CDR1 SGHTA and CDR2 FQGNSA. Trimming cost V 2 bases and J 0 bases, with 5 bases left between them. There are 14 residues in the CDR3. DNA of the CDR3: TGTGCCAGCAGCTTATCCGTTAGCAATCAGCCCCAGCATTTT. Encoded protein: CASSLSVSNQPQHF.

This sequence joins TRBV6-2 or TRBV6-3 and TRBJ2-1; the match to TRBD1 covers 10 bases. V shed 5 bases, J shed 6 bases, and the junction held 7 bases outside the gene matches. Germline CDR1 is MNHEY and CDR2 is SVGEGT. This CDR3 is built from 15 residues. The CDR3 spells CASSPGTGDVNEQFF. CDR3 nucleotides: TGTGCCAGCAGTCCCGGGACAGGGGATGTCAATGAGCAGTTCTTC.

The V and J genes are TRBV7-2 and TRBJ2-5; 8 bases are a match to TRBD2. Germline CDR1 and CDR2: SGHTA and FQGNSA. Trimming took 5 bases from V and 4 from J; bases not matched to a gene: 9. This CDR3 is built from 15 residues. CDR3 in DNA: TGTGCCAGCAGCAGAGTTCAGCGGGAGTCAGAGACCCAGTACTTC. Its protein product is CASSRVQRESETQYF.